What follows describes a single T cell receptor beta chain. Profiled with immunoSEQ multiplex PCR; TCRdb holds only in-frame clones, not every one. The top ten clones hold roughly 1.8% of a sample with 470,000 or so clones, roughly 85% of them seen once. This specimen belongs to a study of blood T cell repertoires in COVID-19. The CDR3 contains 13 residues. V lost 1 base, J lost 8 bases, and 4 bases stayed unmatched. Germline V CDR1 and CDR2: LGHNA, YSLEER. This clonotype was sampled from a woman younger than 35 with acute COVID-19. Sequences were obtained from PBMCs or T cells enriched from blood (not recorded which). V and J are TRBV4-3 and TRBJ1-1, with TRBD1 matching over 7 bases. CDR3 nucleotides: TGCGCCAGCAGCCAAGCAGGGGGATCGGAAGCTTTCTTT. It specifies CASSQAGGSEAFF.